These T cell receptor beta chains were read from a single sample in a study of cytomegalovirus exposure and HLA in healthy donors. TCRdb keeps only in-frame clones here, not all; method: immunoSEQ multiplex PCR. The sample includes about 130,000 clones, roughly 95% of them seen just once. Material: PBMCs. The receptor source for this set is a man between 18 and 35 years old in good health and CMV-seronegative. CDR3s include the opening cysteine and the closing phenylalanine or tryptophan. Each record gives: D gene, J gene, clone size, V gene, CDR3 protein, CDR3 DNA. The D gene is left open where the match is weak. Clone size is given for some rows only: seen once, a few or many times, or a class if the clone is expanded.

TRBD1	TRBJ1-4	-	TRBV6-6	CASSYSGDSREKLFF	TGTGCCAGCAGTTACTCGGGGGACAGCCGCGAAAAACTGTTTTTT
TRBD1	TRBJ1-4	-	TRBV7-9	CASSSDRAEEKLFF	TGTGCCAGCAGCTCGGACAGGGCGGAAGAAAAACTGTTTTTT
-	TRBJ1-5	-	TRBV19	CASSIDRKGGASNQPQHF	TGTGCCAGTAGTATAGATCGGAAAGGAGGGGCTAGCAATCAGCCCCAGCATTTT
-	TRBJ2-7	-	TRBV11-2	CASSLGRSSSYEQYF	TGTGCCAGCAGCTTAGGTAGATCCTCATCCTACGAGCAGTACTTC
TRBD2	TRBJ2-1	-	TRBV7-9	CASSPTGLGGDEQFF	TGTGCCAGCAGCCCGACCGGACTAGGCGGTGATGAGCAGTTCTTC
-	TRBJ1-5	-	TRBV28	CASSFGVTFQPQHF	TGTGCCAGCAGTTTCGGGGTTACTTTTCAGCCCCAGCATTTT
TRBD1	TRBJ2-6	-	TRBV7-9	CASSSPRQGYSAGANVLTF	TGTGCCAGCAGCTCCCCCCGACAGGGGTATAGTGCTGGGGCCAACGTCCTGACTTTC
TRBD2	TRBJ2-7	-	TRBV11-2	CASSLLAGAKTYEQYF	TGTGCCAGCAGCCTCCTAGCGGGAGCCAAAACCTACGAGCAGTACTTC
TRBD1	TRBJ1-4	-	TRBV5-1	CASSPTGEDEKLFF	TGCGCCAGCAGCCCGACAGGGGAGGACGAAAAACTGTTTTTT
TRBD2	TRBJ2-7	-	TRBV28	CASQTSGIPYEQYF	TGTGCCAGTCAGACTAGCGGGATCCCCTACGAGCAGTACTTC
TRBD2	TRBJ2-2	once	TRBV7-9	CASSSGTSGSATGELFF	TGTGCCAGCAGCTCTGGGACTAGCGGGAGTGCCACCGGGGAGCTGTTTTTT
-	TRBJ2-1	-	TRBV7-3	CASSQDPSVSYNEQFF	TGTGCCAGCAGCCAAGATCCCTCGGTGTCCTACAATGAGCAGTTCTTC
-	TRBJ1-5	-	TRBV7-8	CASSHLEATRSQPQHF	TGTGCCAGCAGCCATCTGGAAGCGACGAGGAGTCAGCCCCAGCATTTT
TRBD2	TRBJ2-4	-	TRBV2	CASSEEASGGGNIQYF	TGTGCCAGCAGTGAGGAGGCTAGCGGGGGAGGAAACATTCAGTACTTC
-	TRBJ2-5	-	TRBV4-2	CASSPIGGLQGETQYF	TGTGCCAGCAGCCCCATCGGAGGGCTACAGGGGGAGACCCAGTACTTC
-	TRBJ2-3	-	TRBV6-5	CASRRLPTDTQYF	TGTGCCAGCAGGCGACTTCCCACAGATACGCAGTATTTT
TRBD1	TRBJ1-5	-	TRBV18	CASSGDRGKISNQPQHF	TGTGCCAGCTCGGGCGACAGGGGAAAAATTAGCAATCAGCCCCAGCATTTT
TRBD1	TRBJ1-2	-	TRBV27	CASSASGGDRGYTF	TGTGCCAGCAGTGCATCAGGGGGAGATCGGGGCTACACCTTC
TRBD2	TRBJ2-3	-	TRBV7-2	CASTFGGSHLATDTQYF	TGTGCCAGCACCTTTGGCGGGAGCCACCTCGCCACAGATACGCAGTATTTT
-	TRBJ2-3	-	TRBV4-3	CASSQGSGNVGDTQYF	TGCGCCAGCAGCCAAGGTAGCGGAAATGTCGGTGATACGCAGTATTTT
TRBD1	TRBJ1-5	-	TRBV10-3	CAISDQTGGSRHF	TGTGCCATCTCAGACCAGACAGGGGGGTCCAGGCATTTT
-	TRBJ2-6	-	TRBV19	CASSIMGGRSGANVLTF	TGTGCCAGTAGTATTATGGGAGGCCGCTCTGGGGCCAACGTCCTGACTTTC
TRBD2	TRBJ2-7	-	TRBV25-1	CASSAGGQVIAYEQYF	TGTGCCAGCAGTGCGGGAGGGCAGGTAATCGCCTACGAGCAGTACTTC
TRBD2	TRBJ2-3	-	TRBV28	CASRGRAWTDTQYF	TGTGCCAGCCGCGGGAGGGCGTGGACAGATACGCAGTATTTT
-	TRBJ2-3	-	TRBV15	CATSRDGRDGDTQYF	TGTGCCACCAGCAGAGATGGGCGGGATGGAGATACGCAGTATTTT
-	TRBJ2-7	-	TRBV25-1	CASSELDSSYEQYF	TGTGCCAGCAGTGAATTGGACAGCTCCTACGAGCAGTACTTC
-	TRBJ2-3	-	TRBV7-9	CASTNTLADTQYF	TGTGCCAGCACCAATACGCTAGCGGATACGCAGTATTTT
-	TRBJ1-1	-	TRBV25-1	CAASDSLNTEAFF	TGTGCCGCCTCGGACAGTCTGAACACTGAAGCTTTCTTT
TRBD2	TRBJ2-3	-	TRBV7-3	CASSLTVAAGEDTQYF	TGTGCCAGCAGCTTAACGGTAGCGGCGGGAGAGGATACGCAGTATTTT
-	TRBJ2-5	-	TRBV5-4	CASSFTGTGLRETQYF	TGTGCCAGCAGCTTCACAGGCACAGGCTTGAGAGAGACCCAGTACTTC
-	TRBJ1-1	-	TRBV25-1	CASSDPIEAGHPVAEAFF	TGTGCCAGCAGTGACCCCATCGAGGCCGGCCACCCCGTGGCTGAAGCTTTCTTT
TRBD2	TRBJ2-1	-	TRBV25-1	CASSEGLAGREQFF	TGTGCCAGCAGTGAGGGACTAGCGGGTCGTGAGCAGTTCTTC
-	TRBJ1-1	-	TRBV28	CASSLSPTGNTEAFF	TGTGCCAGCAGTTTATCCCCCACGGGGAACACTGAAGCTTTCTTT
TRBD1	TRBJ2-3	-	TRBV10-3	CAISEKGAHTDTQYF	TGTGCCATCAGTGAAAAGGGGGCGCATACAGATACGCAGTATTTT
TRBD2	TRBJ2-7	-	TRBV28	CASRPPGASGRPPVGSYEQYF	TGTGCCAGCAGACCTCCTGGGGCTAGCGGGAGGCCCCCGGTTGGGTCCTACGAGCAGTACTTC
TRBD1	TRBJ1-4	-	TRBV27	CASSYHRGLGEKLFF	TGTGCCAGCAGTTACCACAGGGGGCTAGGTGAAAAACTGTTTTTT
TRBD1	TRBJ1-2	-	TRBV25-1	CASRGTGFGYTF	TGTGCCAGCAGGGGGACAGGGTTTGGCTACACCTTC
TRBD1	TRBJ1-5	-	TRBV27	CASSTLRTGGLSNQPQHF	TGTGCCAGCAGCACCCTTAGGACAGGGGGCTTGAGCAATCAGCCCCAGCATTTT
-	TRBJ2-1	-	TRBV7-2	CASSLAAGKYNEQFF	TGTGCCAGCAGCTTAGCGGCGGGCAAATACAATGAGCAGTTCTTC
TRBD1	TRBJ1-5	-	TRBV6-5	CASSTSTGGGQPQHF	TGTGCCAGCAGTACCTCCACAGGGGGAGGCCAGCCCCAGCATTTT
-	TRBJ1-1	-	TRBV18	CASSLVGLNTEAFF	TGTGCCAGCTCACTGGTGGGCCTGAACACTGAAGCTTTCTTT
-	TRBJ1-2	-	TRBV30	CAWSVGGARGYTF	TGTGCCTGGAGTGTTGGGGGGGCAAGAGGCTACACCTTC
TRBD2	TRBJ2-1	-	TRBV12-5	CASGLVRVAGEGIDGEQFF	TGTGCTAGTGGTTTGGTACGGGTAGCGGGAGAGGGTATCGATGGTGAGCAGTTCTTC
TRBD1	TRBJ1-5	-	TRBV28	CASGQGSQPQHF	TGTGCCAGCGGACAGGGGAGTCAGCCCCAGCATTTT
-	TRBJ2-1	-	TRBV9	CASSVKTGSYNEQFF	TGTGCCAGCAGCGTAAAAACGGGCTCCTACAATGAGCAGTTCTTC
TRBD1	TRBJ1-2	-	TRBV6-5	CASRTGHGYTF	TGTGCCAGCAGGACAGGGCATGGCTACACCTTC
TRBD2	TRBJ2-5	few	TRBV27	CASAYGGTETQYF	TGTGCCAGCGCTTACGGGGGGACGGAGACCCAGTACTTC